Shown below are 12 T cell receptor beta chains from a single sample sequenced in a study of vaccination and CD4 T cells after COVID-19. Treatment: roughly nine-day PBMC culture with coronavirus spike peptide pools or control peptides (ViraFEST assay). Cultured CD4+ T-cell DNA underwent Oncomine TCR Beta short-read sequencing. One entry per CDR3 protein results from TCRdb running MiXCR on the PCR reads. The sample carries approximately 4,000 distinct CDR3 sequences, roughly a fifth recorded once. No antigen is known for these receptors. The sequencing sample was made of CD4+ T cells from blood, cultured in vitro. These receptors originate from a human donor who had recovered from COVID-19.

This clonotype showed up just once. V gene TRBV28 combines with J gene TRBJ1-2; possibly TRBD1 for D (6 bases). Per the germline V gene, CDR1 is MDHEN and CDR2 is SYDVKM. This CDR3 spans 17 amino acids. V was cut by 3 bases and J by 3 bases, with 20 bases left in between. CDR3 in amino acids: CASSLLDPGAKYYGYTF. The CDR3 DNA reads TGTGCCAGCAGTTTGCTCGATCCAGGGGCGAAGTACTATGGCTACACCTTC.

With regard to this clonotype: A read error may account for a junction end that differs from germline. The chain uses TRBV30 and TRBJ2-7, with a tentative D call TRBD1 (6 bases). The CDR3 is made up of 11 amino acids. Germline values: CDR1 GTSNPN, CDR2 SVGIG (reference sequence). For the CDR3, the DNA is TGTGCCTGGGGGAAAACAGGGCCCTGGAACTTC. The encoded protein is CAWGKTGPWNF.

V is TRBV6-1 and J is TRBJ1-1, with a weak D call TRBD1 (6 bases). The CDR3 spans 14 residues. V was trimmed by 6 bases and J by 1 base, leaving 12 bases between them. Germline V gene data show CDR1 as MNHNS and CDR2 as SASEGT. Here the CDR3 DNA reads TGTGCCAGCAGCCGGGGGACACAGAACACTGAAGCTTTCTTT. This translates into CASSRGTQNTEAFF.

The chain uses TRBV11-2 and TRBJ2-7; 7 positions agree with TRBD2. Germline trimming cut 5 bases from V and 0 bases from J; bases unmatched to any gene: 10. Germline loops: CDR1 SGHAT, CDR2 FQNNGV. The CDR3 has 16 residues. The DNA for the CDR3 is TGTGCCAGCAGCGTCTCCGGGACTACCAGCTCCTACGAGCAGTACTTC. It encodes CASSVSGTTSSYEQYF.

The chain employs TRBV12-3 or TRBV12-4 and TRBJ1-2; tentatively, D is TRBD1 (5 bases). The CDR3 covers 15 residues. V gave up 4 bases and J gave up 8 bases, with 20 bases separating them. The CDR3 is CASSSLLGTTGGYTF. The DNA for the CDR3 is TGTGCCAGCAGTTCCCTGTTGGGGACTACTGGAGGCTACACCTTC.

The chain joins TRBV10-1 to TRBJ2-3; D is possibly TRBD2 (5 bases). This CDR3 region has 14 residues. The germline V and J ends were trimmed by 2 bases and 3 bases, with 9 bases remaining between them. Germline V CDR1 and CDR2: WNHNN, SYGVQD (reference sequence). The CDR3 DNA sequence: TGCGCCAGCAGTGAGGGGGAGTGGACAGATACGCAGTATTTT. Translation gives CASSEGEWTDTQYF.

By share, this clonotype ranks as large. This chain links TRBV6-1 with TRBJ1-1; D not resolved. From germline, CDR1 is MNHNS and CDR2 SASEGT. Trimming took off 2 bases at V and 5 bases at J, with 9 bases between the two ends. This CDR3 is built from 13 residues. CDR3 DNA: TGTGCCAGCAGTGAATTAGGGATAACTGAAGCTTTCTTT. Protein product: CASSELGITEAFF.

This clonotype was recorded a few times. J is TRBJ1-1 and V is TRBV30, with 10 bases lining up with TRBD1. The CDR3 spans 18 residues. The V gene's germline CDR1 is GTSNPN and CDR2 SVGIG (reference sequence). The V gene end was trimmed by 0 bases and the J gene end by 1 base; junction bases not matched to a gene: 11. CDR3 sequence reads: CAWSVTWKTGGANTEAFF. CDR3 nucleotide sequence: TGTGCCTGGAGTGTAACGTGGAAGACAGGGGGCGCGAACACTGAAGCTTTCTTT.

This CDR3 is CASSLEIGELFF. The CDR3 DNA sequence: TGCGCCAGCAGCCTGGAGATCGGGGAGCTGTTTTTT. The chain links TRBV5-1 to TRBJ2-2; no clear D gene. This CDR3 comprises 12 residues. The V and J ends lost 4 bases and 7 bases respectively, with 8 bases between them. Germline CDR1 reads SGHRS; CDR2 reads YFSETQ.

By share, this clonotype counts as medium-sized. The V and J genes are TRBV6-1 and TRBJ1-6, with 9 bases aligning to TRBD1. V was pared by 6 bases and J by 6 bases, with 3 bases of the junction left unmatched. The CDR3 contains 14 residues. Germline assignment: CDR1 MNHNS and CDR2 SASEGT. Here the CDR3 reads CASRGQGGNSPLHF. CDR3 DNA sequence: TGTGCCAGCAGGGGACAGGGCGGTAATTCACCCCTCCACTTT.

V is TRBV30 and J is TRBJ1-6; D is unresolved. Germline CDR1 reads GTSNPN; CDR2 reads SVGIG (reference sequence). The CDR3 is 17 residues long. V was pared by 3 bases and J by 2 bases, with 17 bases between. DNA of the CDR3: TGTGCCTGGAGAGCTTCACTAGAGCTGACCTATAATTCACCCCTCCACTTT. Encoded protein: CAWRASLELTYNSPLHF.

The chain recombines TRBV2 with TRBJ2-2; D may be TRBD1 or TRBD2 (6 bases each). Germline lookup yields CDR1 SNHLY and CDR2 FYNNEI. V gave up 6 bases and J gave up 1 base, with 12 bases separating them. The CDR3 contains 15 residues. The CDR3 sequence: CASRGGTLNTGELFF. CDR3 DNA: TGTGCCAGCAGGGGCGGGACACTGAACACCGGGGAGCTGTTTTTT.